This T cell receptor (beta chain) was captured by sequencing in a study of Tregs in tolerant kidney transplant recipients. Regarding the study as a whole: Activated donor B cell expansion appeared to reveal the most relevant donor-specific TCRbeta repertoire.

Note on this clone: Antigen unknown.

Clones were sequenced by immunoSEQ multiplex PCR, and TCRdb holds only the in-frame ones, with some missing. The table records some 70,000 clones, around 90% of them present only once. Sequences were derived from CD4+ T cells from blood, sampled before the transplant. This TCR was sampled from a human donor who received a combined kidney and bone marrow transplant.

CDR3 nucleotides: TGTGCCAGCTCACCTACCGCCAGGGGGCAGGATGGCTACACCTTC. It specifies CASSPTARGQDGYTF. The chain carries TRBV18 and TRBJ1-2, with 8 bases aligning to TRBD1. The CDR3 covers 15 residues. The germline CDR1 and CDR2 sequences are KGHSH and LQKENI. The V gene end was trimmed by 3 bases and the J gene end by 6 bases; junction bases not matched to a gene: 9.